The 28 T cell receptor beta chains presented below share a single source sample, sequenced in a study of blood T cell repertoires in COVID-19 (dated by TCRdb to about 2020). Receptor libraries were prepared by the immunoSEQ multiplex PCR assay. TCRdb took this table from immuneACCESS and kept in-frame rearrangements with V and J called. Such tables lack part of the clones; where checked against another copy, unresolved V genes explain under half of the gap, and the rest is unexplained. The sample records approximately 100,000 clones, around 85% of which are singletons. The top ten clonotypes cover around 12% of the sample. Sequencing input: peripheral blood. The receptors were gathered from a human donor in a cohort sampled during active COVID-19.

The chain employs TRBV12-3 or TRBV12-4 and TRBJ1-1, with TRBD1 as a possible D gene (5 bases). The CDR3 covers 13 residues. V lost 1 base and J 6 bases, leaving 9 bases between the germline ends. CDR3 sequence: CASSLGQGAEAFF. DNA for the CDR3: TGTGCCAGCAGTTTAGGGCAGGGTGCTGAAGCTTTCTTT.

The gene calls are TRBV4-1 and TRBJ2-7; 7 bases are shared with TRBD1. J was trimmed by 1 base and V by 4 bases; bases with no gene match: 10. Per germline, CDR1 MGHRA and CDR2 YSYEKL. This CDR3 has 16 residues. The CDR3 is CASSPGSQGVSYEQYF. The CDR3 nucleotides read TGCGCCAGCAGCCCGGGCAGTCAGGGGGTTTCCTACGAGCAGTACTTC.

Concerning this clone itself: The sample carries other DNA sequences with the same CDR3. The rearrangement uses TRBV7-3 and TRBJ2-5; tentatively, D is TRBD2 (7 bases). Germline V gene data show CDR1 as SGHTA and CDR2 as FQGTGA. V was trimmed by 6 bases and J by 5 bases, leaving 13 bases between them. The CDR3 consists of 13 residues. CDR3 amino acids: CASSRGGEETQYF. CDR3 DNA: TGTGCCAGCAGTAGAGGGGGGGAGGAGACCCAGTACTTC. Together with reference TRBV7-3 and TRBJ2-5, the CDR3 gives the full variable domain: GAGVSQTPSNKVTEKGKYVELRCDPISGHTALYWYRQSLGQGPEFLIYFQGTGAADDSGLPNDRFFAVRPEGSVSTLKIQRTERGDSAVYLCASSRGGEETQYFGPGTRLLVL.

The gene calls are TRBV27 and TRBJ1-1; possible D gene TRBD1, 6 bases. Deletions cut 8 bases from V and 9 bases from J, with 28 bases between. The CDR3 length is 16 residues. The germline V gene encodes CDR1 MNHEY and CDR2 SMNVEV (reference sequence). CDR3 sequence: CASRPTGGLGSGKAFF. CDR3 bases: TGTGCCAGCCGGCCGACGGGGGGGCTAGGGTCGGGGAAAGCTTTCTTT.

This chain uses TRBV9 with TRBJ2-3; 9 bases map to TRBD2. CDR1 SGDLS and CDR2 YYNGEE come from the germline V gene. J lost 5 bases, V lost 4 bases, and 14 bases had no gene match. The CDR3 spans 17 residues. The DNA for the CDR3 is TGTGCCAGCAGCTCAGTGGTCCAGCGGGGGGCCAGAGATACGCAGTATTTT. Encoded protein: CASSSVVQRGARDTQYF.

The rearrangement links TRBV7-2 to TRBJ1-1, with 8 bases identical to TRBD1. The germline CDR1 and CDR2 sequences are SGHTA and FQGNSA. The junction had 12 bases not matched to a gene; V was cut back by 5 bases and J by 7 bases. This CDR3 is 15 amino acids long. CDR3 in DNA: TGTGCCAGCAGCCCACTGACAGGGGAGGTGGGTGAAGCTTTCTTT. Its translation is CASSPLTGEVGEAFF. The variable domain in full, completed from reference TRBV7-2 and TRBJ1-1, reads GAGVSQSPSNKVTEKGKDVELRCDPISGHTALYWYRQSLGQGLEFLIYFQGNSAPDKSGLPSDRFSAERTGGSVSTLTIQRTQQEDSAVYLCASSPLTGEVGEAFFGQGTRLTVV.

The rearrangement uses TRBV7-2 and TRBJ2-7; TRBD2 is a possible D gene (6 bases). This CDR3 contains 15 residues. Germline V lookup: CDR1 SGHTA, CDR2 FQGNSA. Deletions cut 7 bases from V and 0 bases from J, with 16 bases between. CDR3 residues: CASTGEVAASYEQYF. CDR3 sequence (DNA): TGTGCCAGCACCGGGGAGGTAGCGGCCTCCTACGAGCAGTACTTC.

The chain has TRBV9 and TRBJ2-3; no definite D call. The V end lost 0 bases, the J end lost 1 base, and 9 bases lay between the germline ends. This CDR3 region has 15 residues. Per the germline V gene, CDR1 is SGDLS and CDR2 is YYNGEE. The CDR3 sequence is CASSVGNAGTDTQYF. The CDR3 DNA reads TGTGCCAGCAGCGTAGGGAACGCGGGCACAGATACGCAGTATTTT. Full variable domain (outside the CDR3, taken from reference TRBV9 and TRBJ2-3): DSGVTQTPKHLITATGQRVTLRCSPRSGDLSVYWYQQSLDQGLQFLIQYYNGEERAKGNILERFSAQQFPDLHSELNLSSLELGDSALYFCASSVGNAGTDTQYFGPGTRLTVL.

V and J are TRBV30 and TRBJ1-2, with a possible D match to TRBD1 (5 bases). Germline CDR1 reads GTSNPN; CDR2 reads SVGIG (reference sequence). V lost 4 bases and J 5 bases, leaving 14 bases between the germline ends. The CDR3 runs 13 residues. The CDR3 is CAWTRLTAYGYTF. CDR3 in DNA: TGTGCCTGGACCCGATTGACAGCATATGGCTACACCTTC.

The CDR3 sequence: CASSDGREWADTQYF. The CDR3 DNA reads TGTGCCAGCAGTGACGGACGGGAGTGGGCCGATACGCAGTATTTT. The chain joins TRBV2 to TRBJ2-3; D perhaps matches TRBD2 (6 bases). Trimming pared 3 bases from V and 6 bases from J, leaving 16 bases between. In germline, CDR1 is SNHLY, CDR2 FYNNEI. The CDR3 is made up of 15 amino acids.

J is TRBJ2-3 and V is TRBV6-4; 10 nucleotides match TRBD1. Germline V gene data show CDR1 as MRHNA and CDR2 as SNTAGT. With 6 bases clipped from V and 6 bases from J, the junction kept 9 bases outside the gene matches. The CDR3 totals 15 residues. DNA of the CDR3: TGTGCCAGCAGCGTCGCGACAGGGGGCGTCGATACGCAGTATTTT. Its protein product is CASSVATGGVDTQYF.

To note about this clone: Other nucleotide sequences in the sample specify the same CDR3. Here the CDR3 reads CASSLGGFNTEAFF. DNA for the CDR3: TGTGCCAGCAGTTTGGGGGGTTTTAACACTGAAGCTTTCTTT. The chain uses TRBV28 and TRBJ1-1; D possibly corresponds to TRBD1 (5 bases). CDR3 length equals 14 residues. CDR1 and CDR2 (germline): MDHEN, SYDVKM. Trimming removed 3 bases from V and 2 bases from J, with 10 bases in between.

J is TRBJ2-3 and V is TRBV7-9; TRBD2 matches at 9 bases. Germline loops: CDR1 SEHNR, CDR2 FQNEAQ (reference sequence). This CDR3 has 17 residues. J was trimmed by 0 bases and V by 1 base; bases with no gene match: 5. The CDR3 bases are TGTGCCAGCAGCTTAGACCTAGCGGGACGGAGCACAGATACGCAGTATTTT. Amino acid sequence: CASSLDLAGRSTDTQYF.

DNA for the CDR3: TGTGCCAGCAGCCAAGGGGGACAGGGAGTATACGAGCAGTACTTC. Translating it yields CASSQGGQGVYEQYF. V is TRBV4-2 and J is TRBJ2-7; the match to TRBD1 covers 9 bases. This CDR3 has 15 amino acids. Germline V CDR1 and CDR2: LGHNA, YNFKEQ. V shed 1 base, J shed 4 bases, and the junction held 5 bases outside the gene matches.

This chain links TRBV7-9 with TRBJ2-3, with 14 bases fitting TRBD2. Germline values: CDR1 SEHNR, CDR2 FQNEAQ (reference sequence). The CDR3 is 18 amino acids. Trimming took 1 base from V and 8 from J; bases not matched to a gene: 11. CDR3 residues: CASSLDRSGLAGGGTQYF. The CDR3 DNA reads TGTGCCAGCAGCTTAGACAGGTCTGGACTAGCGGGAGGAGGTACGCAGTATTTT.

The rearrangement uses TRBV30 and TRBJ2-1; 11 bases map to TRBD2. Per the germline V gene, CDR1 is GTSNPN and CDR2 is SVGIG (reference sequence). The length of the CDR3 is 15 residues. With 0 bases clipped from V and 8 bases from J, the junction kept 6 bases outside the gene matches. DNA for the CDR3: TGTGCCTGGAGTGTAGGAATAGCGGGAGGGTATGAGCAGTTCTTC. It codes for CAWSVGIAGGYEQFF. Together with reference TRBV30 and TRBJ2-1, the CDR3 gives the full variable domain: SQTIHQWPATLVQPVGSPLSLECTVEGTSNPNLYWYRQAAGRGLQLLFYSVGIGQISSEVPQNLSASRPQDRQFILSSKKLLLSDSGFYLCAWSVGIAGGYEQFFGPGTRLTVL.

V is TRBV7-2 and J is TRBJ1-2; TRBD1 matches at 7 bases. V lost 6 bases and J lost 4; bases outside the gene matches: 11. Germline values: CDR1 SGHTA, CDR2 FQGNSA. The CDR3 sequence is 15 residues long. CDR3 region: CASSLSGQPLYGYTF. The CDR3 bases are TGTGCCAGCAGTCTCTCGGGACAGCCCCTCTATGGCTACACCTTC. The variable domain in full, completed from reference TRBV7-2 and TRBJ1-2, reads GAGVSQSPSNKVTEKGKDVELRCDPISGHTALYWYRQSLGQGLEFLIYFQGNSAPDKSGLPSDRFSAERTGGSVSTLTIQRTQQEDSAVYLCASSLSGQPLYGYTFGSGTRLTVV.

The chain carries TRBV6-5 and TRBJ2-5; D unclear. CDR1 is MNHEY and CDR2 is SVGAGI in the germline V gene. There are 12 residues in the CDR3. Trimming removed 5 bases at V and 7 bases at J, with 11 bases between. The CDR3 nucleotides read TGTGCCAGCAGTAACAAGCTAGGGACCCAGTACTTC. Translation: CASSNKLGTQYF.

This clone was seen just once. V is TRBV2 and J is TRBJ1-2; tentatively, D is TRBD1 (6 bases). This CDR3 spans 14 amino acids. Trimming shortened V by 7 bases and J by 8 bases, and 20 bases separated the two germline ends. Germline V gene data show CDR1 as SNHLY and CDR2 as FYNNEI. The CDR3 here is CASTSGTGRGGYTF. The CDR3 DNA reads TGTGCCAGCACCTCGGGCACAGGGCGCGGAGGCTACACCTTC.

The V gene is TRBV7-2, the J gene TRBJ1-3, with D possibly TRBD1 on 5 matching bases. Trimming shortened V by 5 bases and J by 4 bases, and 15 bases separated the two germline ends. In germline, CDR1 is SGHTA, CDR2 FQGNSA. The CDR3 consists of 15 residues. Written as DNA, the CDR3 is TGTGCCAGCAGCCCCCCAGGGATGGGCGGAAACACCATATATTTT. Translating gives CASSPPGMGGNTIYF. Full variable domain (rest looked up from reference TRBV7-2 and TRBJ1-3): GAGVSQSPSNKVTEKGKDVELRCDPISGHTALYWYRQSLGQGLEFLIYFQGNSAPDKSGLPSDRFSAERTGGSVSTLTIQRTQQEDSAVYLCASSPPGMGGNTIYFGEGSWLTVV.

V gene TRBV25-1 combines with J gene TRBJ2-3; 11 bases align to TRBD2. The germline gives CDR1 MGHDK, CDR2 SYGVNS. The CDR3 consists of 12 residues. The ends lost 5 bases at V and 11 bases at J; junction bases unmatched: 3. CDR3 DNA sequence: TGTGCCAGCAGTCTTCTAGCGGGAGGGCAGTATTTT. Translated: CASSLLAGGQYF. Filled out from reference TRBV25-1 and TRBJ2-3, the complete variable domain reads EADIYQTPRYLVIGTGKKITLECSQTMGHDKMYWYQQDPGMELHLIHYSYGVNSTEKGDLSSESTVSRIRTEHFPLTLESARPSHTSQYLCASSLLAGGQYFGPGTRLTVL.

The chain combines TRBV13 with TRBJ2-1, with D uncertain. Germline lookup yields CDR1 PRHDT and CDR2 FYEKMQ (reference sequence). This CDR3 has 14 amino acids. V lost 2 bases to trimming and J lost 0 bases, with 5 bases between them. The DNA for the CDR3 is TGTGCCAGCAGCTTAAGTAGCTCCTACAATGAGCAGTTCTTC. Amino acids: CASSLSSSYNEQFF.

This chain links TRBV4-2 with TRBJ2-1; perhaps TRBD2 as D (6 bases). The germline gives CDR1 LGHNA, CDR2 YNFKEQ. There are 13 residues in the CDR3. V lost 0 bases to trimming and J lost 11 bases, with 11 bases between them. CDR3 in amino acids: CASSQETGSKQFF. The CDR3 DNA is TGTGCCAGCAGCCAAGAAACCGGGAGCAAGCAGTTCTTC.

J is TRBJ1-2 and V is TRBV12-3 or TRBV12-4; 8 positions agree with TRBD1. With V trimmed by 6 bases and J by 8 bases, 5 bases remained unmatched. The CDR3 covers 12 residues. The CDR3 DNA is TGTGCCAGCAGGGGACAGGCCCAGGGCTACACCTTC. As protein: CASRGQAQGYTF.

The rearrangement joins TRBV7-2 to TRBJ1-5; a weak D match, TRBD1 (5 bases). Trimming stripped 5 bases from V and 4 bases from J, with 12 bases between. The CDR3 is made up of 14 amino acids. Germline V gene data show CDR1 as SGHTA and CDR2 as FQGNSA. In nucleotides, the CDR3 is TGTGCCAGCAGCCAAGGGGCAGTGAATCAGCCCCAGCATTTT. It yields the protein CASSQGAVNQPQHF.

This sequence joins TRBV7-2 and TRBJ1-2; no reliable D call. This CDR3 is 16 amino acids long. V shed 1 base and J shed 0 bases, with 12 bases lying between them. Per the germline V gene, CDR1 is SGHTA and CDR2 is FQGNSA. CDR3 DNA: TGTGCCAGCAGCTTAGTGGCACTAGTTACTAACTATGGCTACACCTTC. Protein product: CASSLVALVTNYGYTF.

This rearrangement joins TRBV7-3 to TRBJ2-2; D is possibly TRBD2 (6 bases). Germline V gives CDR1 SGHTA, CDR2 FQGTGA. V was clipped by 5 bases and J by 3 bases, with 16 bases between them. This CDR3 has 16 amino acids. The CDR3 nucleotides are TGTGCCAGCAGCCCCGTCGGAGGGCGAGACACCGGGGAGCTGTTTTTT. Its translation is CASSPVGGRDTGELFF.

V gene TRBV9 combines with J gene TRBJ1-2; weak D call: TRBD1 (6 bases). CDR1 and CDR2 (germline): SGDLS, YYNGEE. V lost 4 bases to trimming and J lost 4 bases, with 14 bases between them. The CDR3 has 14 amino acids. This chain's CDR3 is CASSPQTTGYGYTF. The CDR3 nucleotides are TGTGCCAGCAGCCCCCAGACGACAGGCTATGGCTACACCTTC.